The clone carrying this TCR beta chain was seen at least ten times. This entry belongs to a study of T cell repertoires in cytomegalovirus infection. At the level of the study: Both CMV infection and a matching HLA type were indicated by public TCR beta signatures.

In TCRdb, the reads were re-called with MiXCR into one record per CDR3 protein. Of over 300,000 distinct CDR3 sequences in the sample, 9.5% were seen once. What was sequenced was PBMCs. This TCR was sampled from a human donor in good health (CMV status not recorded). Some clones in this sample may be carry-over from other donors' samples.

The CDR3 here is CASSLTSLGATRNTEAFF. CDR3 bases: TGTGCCAGCAGCTTAACGTCACTGGGGGCCACCCGGAACACTGAAGCTTTCTTT. This rearrangement joins TRBV7-3 to TRBJ1-1, with D tentatively TRBD1 (6 bases). The CDR3 runs 18 residues. V was cut by 0 bases and J by 1 base, with 18 bases left in between. Germline V gene lookup returns CDR1 SGHTA and CDR2 FQGTGA.